Below are 2 T cell receptor beta chains sequenced from a single sample in a study of blood T cell repertoires in COVID-19 (dated by TCRdb to the early 2020s). Library prep was done by the immunoSEQ multiplex PCR assay. TCRdb retrieved this table from immuneACCESS and kept in-frame rearrangements only. Not all clones are present; in checked studies, unresolved V genes account for under half, and no reason is known for the remainder. This sample has fewer than 350,000 clones in its table, and about 87% of those were observed once. The ten largest clones add up to approximately 9.4% of the sample. Input material: peripheral blood. The receptors here all came from a man younger than 45 with COVID-19, enrolled during active disease.

The V and J genes are TRBV6-5 and TRBJ2-6; D is perhaps TRBD2 (6 bases). Trimming took 8 bases from V and 2 from J, leaving 13 bases between them. This CDR3 has 15 residues. CDR1 is MNHEY and CDR2 is SVGAGI in the germline V gene. CDR3 amino acids: CASCGGDAGANVLTF. The CDR3 DNA follows: TGTGCCAGCTGCGGAGGGGATGCTGGGGCCAACGTCCTGACTTTC.

This chain connects TRBV5-6 to TRBJ2-7, with 11 nucleotides matching TRBD1. Germline CDR1 is SGHDT and CDR2 is YYEEEE. V lost 4 bases to trimming and J lost 1 base; unmatched junction nucleotides: 10. The CDR3 runs 17 residues. The chain's CDR3 is CASSTDRGRVGSYEQYF. The DNA for the CDR3 is TGTGCCAGCAGCACGGACAGGGGGCGCGTCGGTTCCTACGAGCAGTACTTC.